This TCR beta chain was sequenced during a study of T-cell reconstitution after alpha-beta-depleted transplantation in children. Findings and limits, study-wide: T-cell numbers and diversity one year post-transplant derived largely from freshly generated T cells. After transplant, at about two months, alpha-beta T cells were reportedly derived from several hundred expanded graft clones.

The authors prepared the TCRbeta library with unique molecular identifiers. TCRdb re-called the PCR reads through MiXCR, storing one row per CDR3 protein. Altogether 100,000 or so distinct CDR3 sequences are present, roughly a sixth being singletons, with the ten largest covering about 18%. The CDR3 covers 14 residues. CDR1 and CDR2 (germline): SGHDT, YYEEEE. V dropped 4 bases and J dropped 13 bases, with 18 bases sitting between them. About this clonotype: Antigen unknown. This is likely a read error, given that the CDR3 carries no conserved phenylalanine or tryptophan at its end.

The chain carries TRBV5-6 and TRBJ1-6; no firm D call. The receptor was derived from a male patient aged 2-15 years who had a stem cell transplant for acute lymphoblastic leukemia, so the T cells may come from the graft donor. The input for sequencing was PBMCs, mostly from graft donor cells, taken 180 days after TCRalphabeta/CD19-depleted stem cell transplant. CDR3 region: CASSADGPPYPLHS. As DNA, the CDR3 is TGTGCCAGCAGCGCGGACGGACCTCCCTATCCCCTCCACTCT.